A selection of T cell receptor beta chains follows, all from one sample in a study of CXCR3-negative and CXCR3-positive naive CD8 T cells. TCRdb reanalyzed the 5' RACE reads, giving one entry per CDR3 protein sequence and no DNA. This listing includes tens of thousands of distinct CDR3 sequences. Material for sequencing was naive CXCR3+ CD8+ T cells from blood. The receptors shown here come from a human donor in good health. Some clones in this sample may be carry-over from other donors' samples. Both conserved end residues are part of each CDR3.

>TRBJ2-4|TRBV5-1
CASSPYQGMAKNIQYF
>TRBJ2-1|TRBV28
CASSLRGSGYSYNEQFF
>TRBJ2-3|TRBV6-5
CASSLSGGTNTQYF
>TRBJ1-6|TRBV28
CASSLPGEGNSPLHF
>TRBJ2-3|TRBV6-5
CASRMGGDTQYF
>TRBJ2-7|TRBV20-1
CSADLWLVRTSSYEQYF
>TRBJ2-7|TRBV30
CALQVGSYEQYF
>TRBJ2-7|TRBV12-3/TRBV12-4
CASSPTSFEQYF
>TRBJ2-7|TRBV27
CASSFRQGGYEQYF
>TRBJ1-1|TRBV29-1
CSVPRGQLTFF
>TRBJ2-6|TRBV14
CASSPGASGANVLTF
>TRBJ2-7|TRBV28
CASSLPGERSQQYF
>TRBJ2-1|TRBV4-1
CASSQDNDNEQFF